This T cell receptor beta chain was captured in a study of blood T cell repertoires in COVID-19. Per the original methods: Estimated nucleated cell counts came from reference gene primer amplification. Generated by immunoSEQ multiplex PCR, the TCRdb table keeps only in-frame clones and is missing some. V and J calls and clone size are copied from that table; D and trimming were computed from the DNA. The data show about 140,000 clones, around 81% seen once. Trimming left V 7 bases short and J 9 bases short, with 15 bases between. Germline V gene data show CDR1 as MNHEY and CDR2 as SVGAGI. CDR3 length: 12 residues.

Sequencing was performed on peripheral blood. The receptor's source is a woman aged 55-69 years with active or convalescent COVID-19. The V gene is TRBV6-5, the J gene TRBJ2-5; a possible D gene is TRBD2 (6 bases). CDR3 DNA sequence: TGTGCCAGCACCAGACTAGGGCTGTCCCAGTACTTC. This codes for CASTRLGLSQYF.